This T cell receptor (beta chain) was sequenced in a study of shared clonotypes between healthy human individuals. With respect to this clone: What it binds is unknown.

Germline loops: CDR1 LGHNA, CDR2 YNFKEQ. The CDR3 runs to 15 residues. Trimming removed 1 base from V and 8 bases from J; junction bases left unmatched: 7. Findings of the study overall: On the whole, naive subsets had larger estimated richness than memory subsets had.

The assay was immunoSEQ multiplex PCR, and TCRdb's table has in-frame clones only and misses some. Among 2 million to 2.5 million clones listed, about nine tenths were seen once. This sequence joins TRBV4-2 and TRBJ2-1, with 8 bases identical to TRBD2. Source material: naive CD4+ T cells from PBMCs. As to subset: CD45RA+ positively selected. This receptor was taken from a young man in good health. Some clones in this sample may be carry-over from other donors' samples. The CDR3 loop reads CASSQAAGAVDEQFF. The CDR3 coding sequence is TGTGCCAGCAGCCAAGCAGCGGGAGCAGTGGATGAGCAGTTCTTC.